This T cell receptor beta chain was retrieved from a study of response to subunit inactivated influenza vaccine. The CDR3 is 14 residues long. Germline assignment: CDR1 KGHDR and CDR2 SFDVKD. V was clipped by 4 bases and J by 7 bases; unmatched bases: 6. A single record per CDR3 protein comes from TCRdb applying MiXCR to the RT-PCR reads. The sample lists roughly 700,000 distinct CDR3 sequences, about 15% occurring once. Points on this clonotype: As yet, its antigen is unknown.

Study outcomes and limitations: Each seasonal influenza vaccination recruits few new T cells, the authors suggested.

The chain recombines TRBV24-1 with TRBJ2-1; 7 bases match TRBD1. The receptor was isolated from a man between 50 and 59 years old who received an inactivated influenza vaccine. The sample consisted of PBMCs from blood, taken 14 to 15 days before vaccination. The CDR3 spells CATSEDRVGNEQFF. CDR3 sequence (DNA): TGTGCCACCAGTGAAGACAGGGTCGGAAATGAGCAGTTCTTC.